The 7 T cell receptor beta chains below all came from one sample that was sequenced in a study of CD8 T cells in Susac syndrome. 0.5 to 1 ug RNA was reverse transcribed with random hexamers. MiXCR, applied by TCRdb to the immunoSEQ multiplex PCR reads, yields one record per CDR3 protein. The data contain over 150,000 distinct CDR3 sequences, 90% to 95% of them singletons. Sequenced: CD4+ T cells from PBMCs. These TCRs come from a human donor with multiple sclerosis.

The chain carries TRBV10-3 and TRBJ1-5; D possibly corresponds to TRBD1 (5 bases). V shed 6 bases and J shed 3 bases, with 15 bases lying between them. The CDR3 is 15 residues long. Germline CDR1 ENHRY, CDR2 SYGVKD. CDR3 in DNA: TGTGCCATCAGCCGGGACTCCAAAGTCAATCAGCCCCAGCATTTT. This sequence encodes CAISRDSKVNQPQHF.

This chain uses TRBV20-1 with TRBJ2-7; the match to TRBD2 covers 8 bases. This CDR3 region has 13 residues. Germline V gives CDR1 DFQATT, CDR2 SNEGSKA (reference sequence). V lost 3 bases, J lost 5 bases, and 6 bases stayed unmatched. The CDR3 DNA follows: TGCAGTGCTAGGGGGGGACTAGTGGACGAGCAGTACTTC. Its translation: CSARGGLVDEQYF.

The chain carries TRBV19 and TRBJ1-2; D is ambiguous. The CDR3 is 14 amino acids. With 3 bases removed from V and 4 bases from J, the gap between germline ends came to 12 bases. Germline values: CDR1 LNHDA, CDR2 SQIVND (reference sequence). CDR3 loop: CASSIDTFGYGYTF. The CDR3 DNA follows: TGTGCCAGTAGTATCGACACCTTTGGCTATGGCTACACCTTC.

The chain joins TRBV11-2 to TRBJ2-1, with TRBD2 matching over 11 bases. CDR1 and CDR2 from the germline V gene are SGHAT and FQNNGV. V was pared by 1 base and J by 10 bases, with 9 bases of the junction left unmatched. The CDR3 is 16 residues long. The CDR3 nucleotides are TGTGCCAGCAGCTTAGGGGGTAGCGGGAGGGCCAGAGAGCAGTTCTTC. It is translated as CASSLGGSGRAREQFF.

The chain carries TRBV5-6 and TRBJ1-4; D unresolved. V gave up 0 bases and J gave up 8 bases, with 11 bases separating them. The CDR3 covers 14 residues. CDR1 SGHDT and CDR2 YYEEEE come from the germline V gene. The CDR3 here is CASSLGAFWEKLFF. CDR3 nucleotides: TGTGCCAGCAGCTTGGGTGCCTTTTGGGAAAAACTGTTTTTT. Variable domain in full (rest from reference TRBV5-6 and TRBJ1-4): DAGVTQSPTHLIKTRGQQVTLRCSPKSGHDTVSWYQQALGQGPQFIFQYYEEEERQRGNFPDRFSGHQFPNYSSELNVNALLLGDSALYLCASSLGAFWEKLFFGSGTQLSVL.

The CDR3 spells CASSRGTRTYEQYF. In DNA form, the CDR3 reads TGTGCCAGCAGCCGCGGGACTAGGACCTACGAGCAGTACTTC. V gene TRBV5-6 combines with J gene TRBJ2-7; 8 nucleotides match TRBD2. The V gene's germline CDR1 is SGHDT and CDR2 YYEEEE. The CDR3 runs to 14 residues. V was pared by 4 bases and J by 2 bases, with 5 bases of the junction left unmatched.

This clonotype has a single count. The V gene is TRBV27, the J gene TRBJ2-7, with TRBD2 identical over 10 bases. Germline CDR1 MNHEY, CDR2 SMNVEV (reference sequence). This CDR3 comprises 13 residues. With V trimmed by 8 bases and J by 5 bases, 6 bases remained unmatched. The chain's CDR3 is CASHLAGVNEQYF. The CDR3 DNA follows: TGTGCCAGCCACCTAGCGGGAGTCAACGAGCAGTACTTC.